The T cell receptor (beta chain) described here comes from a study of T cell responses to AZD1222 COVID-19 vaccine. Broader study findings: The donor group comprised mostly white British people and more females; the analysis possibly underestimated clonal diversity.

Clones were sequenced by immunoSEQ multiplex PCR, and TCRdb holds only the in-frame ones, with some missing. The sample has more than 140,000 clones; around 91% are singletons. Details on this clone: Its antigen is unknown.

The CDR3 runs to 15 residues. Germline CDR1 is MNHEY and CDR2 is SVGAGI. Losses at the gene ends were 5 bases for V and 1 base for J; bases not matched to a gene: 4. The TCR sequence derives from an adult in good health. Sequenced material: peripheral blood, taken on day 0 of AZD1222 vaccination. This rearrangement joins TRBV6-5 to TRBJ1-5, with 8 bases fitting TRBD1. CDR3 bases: TGTGCCAGCAGTCCCGGGACAGGAAGCAATCAGCCCCAGCATTTT. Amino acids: CASSPGTGSNQPQHF.